This T cell receptor beta chain was recorded in a study of control samples from healthy donors and cancer patients. V dropped 5 bases and J dropped 5; count of bases not matched to a gene: 10. Germline CDR1 and CDR2: MNHEY and SMNVEV (reference sequence). CDR3 length: 15 amino acids. TCRdb's table, derived via immunoSEQ multiplex PCR, lists solely in-frame clones and lacks some. Among over 150,000 clones listed, under 95% were seen once. The genes are TRBV27 and TRBJ2-5; 8 bases fit TRBD1. The specimen was blood. This clonotype was obtained from a young woman in good health. As DNA, the CDR3 is TGTGCCAGCAGTCCCAGACAGGGGATGAAGGAGACCCAGTACTTC. This codes for CASSPRQGMKETQYF.